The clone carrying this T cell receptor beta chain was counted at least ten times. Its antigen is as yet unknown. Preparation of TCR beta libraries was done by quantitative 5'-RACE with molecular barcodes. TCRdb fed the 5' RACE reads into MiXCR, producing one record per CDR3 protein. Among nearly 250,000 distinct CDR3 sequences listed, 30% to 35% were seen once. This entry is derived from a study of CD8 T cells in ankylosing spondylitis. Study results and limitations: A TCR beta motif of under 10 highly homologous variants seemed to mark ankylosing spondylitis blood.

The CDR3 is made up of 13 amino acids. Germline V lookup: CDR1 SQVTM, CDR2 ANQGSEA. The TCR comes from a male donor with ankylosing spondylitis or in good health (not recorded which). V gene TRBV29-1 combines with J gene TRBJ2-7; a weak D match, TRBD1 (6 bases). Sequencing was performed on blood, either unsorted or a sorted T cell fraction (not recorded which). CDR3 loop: CSVVGTKGYEQYF. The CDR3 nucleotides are TGCTCCGTTGTAGGGACAAAAGGATACGAGCAGTACTTC.